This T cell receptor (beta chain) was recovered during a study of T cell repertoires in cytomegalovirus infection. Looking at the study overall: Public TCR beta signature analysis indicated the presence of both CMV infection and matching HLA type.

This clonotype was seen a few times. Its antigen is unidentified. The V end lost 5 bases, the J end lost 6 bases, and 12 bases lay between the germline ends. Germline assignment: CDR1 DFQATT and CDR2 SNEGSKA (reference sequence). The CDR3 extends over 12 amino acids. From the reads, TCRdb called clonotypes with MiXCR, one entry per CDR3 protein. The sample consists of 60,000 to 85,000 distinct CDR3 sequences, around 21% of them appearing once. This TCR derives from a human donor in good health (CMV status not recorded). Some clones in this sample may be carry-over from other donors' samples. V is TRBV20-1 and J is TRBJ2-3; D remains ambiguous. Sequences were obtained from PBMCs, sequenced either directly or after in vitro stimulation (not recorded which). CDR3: CSAGVLQDTQYF. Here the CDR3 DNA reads TGCAGTGCTGGGGTTCTTCAGGATACGCAGTATTTT.